This is a list of T cell receptor beta chains from one sample in a study of control samples from healthy donors and cancer patients. The protocol was immunoSEQ multiplex PCR, while the TCRdb copy is restricted to in-frame clones and leaves out a portion. The profile shows about 51,000 clones, 88% of them singletons. The sequenced sample was PBMCs. Receptor source: a man aged 45-60 years with head and neck cancer. Each CDR3 is given with its conserved first and last residue. D genes are given only for firm matches. Where a row states a size, it is once, few, many or the class of an expanded clone; other rows omit it.

DNA | CDR3 | V | D | length | size | J
TGTGCCAGTAGTATGACACACCTTACAGATACGCAGTATTTT | CASSMTHLTDTQYF | TRBV19 | - | 14 | - | TRBJ2-3
TGTGCCAGCAGTTACTCTTCGCATCCGGACATTCAGTACTTC | CASSYSSHPDIQYF | TRBV6-5 | - | 14 | - | TRBJ2-4
TGCGCCAGCAAGAAACAGAGCTCCTACGAGCAGTACTTC | CASKKQSSYEQYF | TRBV5-1 | - | 13 | once | TRBJ2-7
TGTGCCTGGACGGGGGACAGGGGGCGAGGTGAGCAGTTCTTC | CAWTGDRGRGEQFF | TRBV30 | TRBD1 | 14 | once | TRBJ2-1
TGTGCCAGCAGCGGGGGTGGTTCTAGCTCCTACAATGAGCAGTTCTTC | CASSGGGSSSYNEQFF | TRBV7-2 | - | 16 | - | TRBJ2-1
TGTGCCAGCAGTCCTAGTTGGACATCAGCCCGGAAGGGCAAAAACATTCAGTACTTC | CASSPSWTSARKGKNIQYF | TRBV6-4 | - | 19 | - | TRBJ2-4
TGTGCCAGCAGCTTAAGAGGACAGGGGGCGTGGGAGACCCAGTACTTC | CASSLRGQGAWETQYF | TRBV7-3 | TRBD1 | 16 | - | TRBJ2-5
TGTGCCAGCAGCCCGCCGCCAGGGGCCCAGCATTTT | CASSPPPGAQHF | TRBV5-5 | - | 12 | - | TRBJ1-5
TGCAGTGCTACCCCCAGGGATGGCTACACCTTC | CSATPRDGYTF | TRBV20-1 | - | 11 | - | TRBJ1-2
TGTGCCAGCAGCTACACGGGGCAGGCCTACGAGCAGTACTTC | CASSYTGQAYEQYF | TRBV3-1/TRBV3-2 | - | 14 | once | TRBJ2-7
TGTGCCAGCAGCTCCACCGGGAGCCCCTACAATGAGCAGTTCTTC | CASSSTGSPYNEQFF | TRBV9 | - | 15 | - | TRBJ2-1
TGTGCCAGCAGCCCACAATCACAGGGACACGAGACCCAGTACTTC | CASSPQSQGHETQYF | TRBV3-1/TRBV3-2 | - | 15 | - | TRBJ2-5
TGTGCCAGCAGTACAGGGGGTCTGGGAGAGACCCAGTACTTC | CASSTGGLGETQYF | TRBV28 | TRBD1 | 14 | - | TRBJ2-5
TGTGCCAGCAGGCCGCGTAGGGGGCCCCGGGGAGATGAGCAGTTCTTC | CASRPRRGPRGDEQFF | TRBV28 | TRBD1 | 16 | - | TRBJ2-1
TGTGCCAGCAGCCCAGGTGCAACGAATGAAAAACTGTTTTTT | CASSPGATNEKLFF | TRBV7-2 | - | 14 | once | TRBJ1-4
TGTGCCAGCAGCCCAAAATTACAGGGGGTTGAGCAGTTCTTC | CASSPKLQGVEQFF | TRBV7-2 | TRBD1 | 14 | - | TRBJ2-1